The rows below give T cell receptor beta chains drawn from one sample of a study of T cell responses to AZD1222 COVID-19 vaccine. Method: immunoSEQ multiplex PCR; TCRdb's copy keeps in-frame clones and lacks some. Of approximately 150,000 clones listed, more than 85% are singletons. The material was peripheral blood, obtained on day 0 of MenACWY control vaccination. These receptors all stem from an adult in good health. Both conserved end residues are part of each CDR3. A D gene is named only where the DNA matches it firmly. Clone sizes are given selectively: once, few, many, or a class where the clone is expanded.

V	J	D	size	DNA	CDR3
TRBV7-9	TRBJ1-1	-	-	TGTGCCAGCAGTACATTGGGAACTGAAGCTTTCTTT	CASSTLGTEAFF
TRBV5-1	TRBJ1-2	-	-	TGCGCCAGCAGCTTGGCCGCAGGGCTTAACTATGGCTACACCTTC	CASSLAAGLNYGYTF
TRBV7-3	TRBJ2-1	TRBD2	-	TGTGCCAGCAGCTTAAAACTAGCGGGCCGCTACAATGAGCAGTTCTTC	CASSLKLAGRYNEQFF
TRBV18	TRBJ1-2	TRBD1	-	TGTGCCAGCTCACCGCTGGACAGGGGGTTTAACTATGGCTACACCTTC	CASSPLDRGFNYGYTF
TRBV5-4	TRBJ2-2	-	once	TGTGCCAGCAGCTTGGGGGGGCAAAGGACACCGAGCACCGGGGAGCTGTTTTTT	CASSLGGQRTPSTGELFF
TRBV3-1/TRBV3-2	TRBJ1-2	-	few	TGTGCCAGCAGCCAAGGAGGATGGAGTACCTATGGCTACACCTTC	CASSQGGWSTYGYTF
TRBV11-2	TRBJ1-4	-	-	TGTGCCAGCAGCTTTATCGATGAAAAACTGTTTTTT	CASSFIDEKLFF
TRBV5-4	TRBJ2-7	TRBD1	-	TGTGCCAGCAGCATAGGACAGGGAGGATTGGGCGAGCAGTACTTC	CASSIGQGGLGEQYF
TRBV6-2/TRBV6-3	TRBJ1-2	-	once	TGTGCCAGCAGTGACAGGCTGATAGGTGGCTACACCTTC	CASSDRLIGGYTF
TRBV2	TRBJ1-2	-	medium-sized	TGTGCCAGCAGTGGAAACTCAGACTCGGGTGTGGGTAATGGCTACACCTTC	CASSGNSDSGVGNGYTF
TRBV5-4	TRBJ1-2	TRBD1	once	TGTGCCAGCAGCTCTCCATTGACAGGGAACTATGGCTACACCTTC	CASSSPLTGNYGYTF
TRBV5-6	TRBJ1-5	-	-	TGTGCCAGCAGCTGGGGCCGTAGCAATCAGCCCCAGCATTTT	CASSWGRSNQPQHF
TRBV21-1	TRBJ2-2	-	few	TGTGCCAGCAGCCCGTCGTCATCCAAGAACACCGGGGAGCTGTTTTTT	CASSPSSSKNTGELFF
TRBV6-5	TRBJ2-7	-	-	TGTGCCAGCAGTTCAGAGAGAACGGCCGTCGGGCAGTACTTC	CASSSERTAVGQYF
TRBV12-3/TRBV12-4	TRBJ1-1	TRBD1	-	TGTGCCAGCGGGGACAGTGAAGCTTTCTTT	CASGDSEAFF
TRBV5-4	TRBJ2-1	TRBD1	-	TGTGCCAGCAGCCGCCGGGACAGGCATCACAATGAGCAGTTCTTC	CASSRRDRHHNEQFF
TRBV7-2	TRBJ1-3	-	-	TGTGCCAGCAGCTTAGCGCACTCGATTACCTCTGGAAACACCATATATTTT	CASSLAHSITSGNTIYF
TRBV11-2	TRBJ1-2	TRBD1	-	TGTGCCAGCAGCTTACCGGGACAGGGGAGGGGCTACACCTTC	CASSLPGQGRGYTF
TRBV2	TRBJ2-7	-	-	TGTGCCAGCAGTGAACTCGGGCCTGGTTACGAGCAGTACTTC	CASSELGPGYEQYF
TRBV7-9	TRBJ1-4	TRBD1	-	TGTGCCAGCAGCATGGGACAGGGGGCAGGTGAAAAACTGTTTTTT	CASSMGQGAGEKLFF
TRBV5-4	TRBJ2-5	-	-	TGTGCCAGCAGCTTTCGGACAGTCCAAGAGACCCAGTACTTC	CASSFRTVQETQYF
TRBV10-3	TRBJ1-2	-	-	TGTGCCATCAGTGAGGATGGGAATTTTCGCCAACAGTCTAACTATGGCTACACCTTC	CAISEDGNFRQQSNYGYTF
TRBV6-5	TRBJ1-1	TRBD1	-	TGTGCCAGCAGAAGGACAGGGGTCGACACTGAAGCTTTCTTT	CASRRTGVDTEAFF
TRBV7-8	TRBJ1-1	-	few	TGTGCCAGCAGCTTAGCTCGTTGGACTAGGGGGGGGAACACTGAAGCTTTCTTT	CASSLARWTRGGNTEAFF
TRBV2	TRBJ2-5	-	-	TGTGCCAGCAGCTTCCGGACAAAGCAAGAGACCCAGTACTTC	CASSFRTKQETQYF
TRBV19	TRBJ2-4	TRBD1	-	TGTGCCAGTAGTATTAGGGGACAGGGGGCCGGCATTCAGTACTTC	CASSIRGQGAGIQYF
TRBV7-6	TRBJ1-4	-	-	TGTGCCAGCAGCTTAAAGGTTGGGGAAAAACTGTTTTTT	CASSLKVGEKLFF
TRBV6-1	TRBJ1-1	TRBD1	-	TGTGCCAGCAGTGAATCTAGGGGGCAAAGGAGAAGAGCTTTCTTT	CASSESRGQRRRAFF
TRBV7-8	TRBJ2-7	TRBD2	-	TGTGCCAGCAGCCGATCAATAGCGGGGGACTCGTACGAGCAGTACTTC	CASSRSIAGDSYEQYF
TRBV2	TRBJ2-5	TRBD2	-	TGTGCCAGCCCTAAATCGGGGGGTCATGAAAAGACCCAGTACTTC	CASPKSGGHEKTQYF
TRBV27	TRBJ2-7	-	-	TGTGCCAGCAAGTACTACGAGCAGTACTTC	CASKYYEQYF
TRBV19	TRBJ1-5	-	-	TGTGCCAGTAGTATCGTCCCAGGGGGCAATCAGCCCCAGCATTTT	CASSIVPGGNQPQHF
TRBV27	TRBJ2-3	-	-	TGTGCCAGCAGTTTGGCCGGGTCTCAGACGGGGGCAGATACGCAGTATTTT	CASSLAGSQTGADTQYF
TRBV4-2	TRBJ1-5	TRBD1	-	TGTGCCAGCAGGAAAACAGGGGGATTCGACCGAGATCAGCCCCAGCATTTT	CASRKTGGFDRDQPQHF
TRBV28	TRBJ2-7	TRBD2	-	TGTGCCAGCAGTTTAGCGCGGGGGGTTAGCTCCTACGAGCAGTACTTC	CASSLARGVSSYEQYF
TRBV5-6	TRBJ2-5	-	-	TGTGCCAGCAGCTCGATCGGGGCCACGGGGGAGACCCAGTACTTC	CASSSIGATGETQYF
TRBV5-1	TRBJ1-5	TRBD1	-	TGCGCCAGCAGCCCAGGGACAGGGGCGAATCAGCCCCAGCATTTT	CASSPGTGANQPQHF
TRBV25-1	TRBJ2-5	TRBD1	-	TGTGCCAGCAGCAATCCCGGGACAGGCCAAGAGACCCAGTACTTC	CASSNPGTGQETQYF
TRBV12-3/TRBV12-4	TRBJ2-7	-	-	TGTGCCAGCACCCCTGGTTCCTACGAGCAGTACTTC	CASTPGSYEQYF
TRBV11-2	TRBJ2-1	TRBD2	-	TGTGCCAGCAGCTTAGTTAGCGGGAGGTCTAATGAGCAGTTCTTC	CASSLVSGRSNEQFF
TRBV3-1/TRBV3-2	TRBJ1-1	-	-	TGTGCCAGCAGCCGGAAAGGGGTGGCTGAAGCTTTCTTT	CASSRKGVAEAFF
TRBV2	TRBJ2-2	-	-	TGTGCCAGCAGTGAAGCGCGCGGTAAGCGGGCGAACACCGGGGAGCTGTTTTTT	CASSEARGKRANTGELFF
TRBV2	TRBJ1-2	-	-	TGTGCCAGCAGTATCGGGGACTCTAACTATGGCTACACCTTC	CASSIGDSNYGYTF
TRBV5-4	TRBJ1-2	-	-	TGTGCCAGCAGCGACCGCGTTCGTTATGGCTACACCTTC	CASSDRVRYGYTF
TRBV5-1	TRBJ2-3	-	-	TGCGCCAGCAGCTTGGGGCCGGGAGTCGGGACAGATACGCAGTATTTT	CASSLGPGVGTDTQYF
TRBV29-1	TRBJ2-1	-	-	TGCAGCGTTGTTCCGTGGAGCTCCTACAATGAGCAGTTCTTC	CSVVPWSSYNEQFF
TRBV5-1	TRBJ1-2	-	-	TGCGCCAGCAGAGAATCGGGGGACCCAGGTGGCTACACCTTC	CASRESGDPGGYTF
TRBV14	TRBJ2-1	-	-	TGTGCCAGCAGCCTATATAGAAACAATGAGCAGTTCTTC	CASSLYRNNEQFF
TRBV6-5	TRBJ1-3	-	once	TGTGCCACCCTCAGGGGAAACACCATATATTTT	CATLRGNTIYF
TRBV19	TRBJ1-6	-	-	TGTGCCAGCGCAGACTCCTATAATTCACCCCTCCACTTT	CASADSYNSPLHF
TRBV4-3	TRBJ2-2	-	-	TGCGCCAGCAGCCGGACTGCAAACACCGGGGAGCTGTTTTTT	CASSRTANTGELFF
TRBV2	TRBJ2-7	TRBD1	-	TGTGCCAGCAGCAATGACAGGGTCAGCTCCTACGAGCAGTACTTC	CASSNDRVSSYEQYF
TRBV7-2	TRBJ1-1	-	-	TGTGCCAGCAGCGAAACTACAGGGAGTTGGGCTTTCTTT	CASSETTGSWAFF
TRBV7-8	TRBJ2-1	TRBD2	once	TGTGCCAGCAGCGAACGTAGCGGGGGTTACAATGAGCAGTTCTTC	CASSERSGGYNEQFF
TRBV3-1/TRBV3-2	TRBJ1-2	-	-	TGTGCCAGCAGCCCGAGACCGGGCGGAGGCTACACCTTC	CASSPRPGGGYTF
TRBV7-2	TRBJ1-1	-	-	TGTGCCAGCAGCTTAGAGGGACTGAACACTGAAGCTTTCTTT	CASSLEGLNTEAFF
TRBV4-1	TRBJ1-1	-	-	TGCGCCAGCAGCCTTATTATGACGGCCACGAACACTGAAGCTTTCTTT	CASSLIMTATNTEAFF